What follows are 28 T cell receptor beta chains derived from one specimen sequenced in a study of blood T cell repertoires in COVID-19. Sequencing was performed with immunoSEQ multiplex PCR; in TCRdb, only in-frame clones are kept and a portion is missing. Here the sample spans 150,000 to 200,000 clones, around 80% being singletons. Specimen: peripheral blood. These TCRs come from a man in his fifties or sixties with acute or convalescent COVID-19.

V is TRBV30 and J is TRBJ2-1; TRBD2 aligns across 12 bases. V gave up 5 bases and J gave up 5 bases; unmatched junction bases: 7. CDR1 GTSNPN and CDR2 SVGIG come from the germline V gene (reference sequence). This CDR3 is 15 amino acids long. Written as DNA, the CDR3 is TGTGCCTGGGACCTAGCGGGGGGGTTCGACAATGAGCAGTTCTTC. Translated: CAWDLAGGFDNEQFF.

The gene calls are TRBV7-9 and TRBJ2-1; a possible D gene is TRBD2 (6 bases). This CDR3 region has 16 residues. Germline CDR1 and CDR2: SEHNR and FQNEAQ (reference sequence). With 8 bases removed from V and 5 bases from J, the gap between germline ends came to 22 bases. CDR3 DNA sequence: TGTGCCAGCTTTACCTGGGCGGGACTCAGGAACAATGAGCAGTTCTTC. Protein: CASFTWAGLRNNEQFF.

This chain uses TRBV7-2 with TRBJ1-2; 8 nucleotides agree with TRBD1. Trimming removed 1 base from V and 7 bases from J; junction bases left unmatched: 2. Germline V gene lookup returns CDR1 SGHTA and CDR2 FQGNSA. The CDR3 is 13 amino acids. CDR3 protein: CASSLGQGSGYTF. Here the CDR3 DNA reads TGTGCCAGCAGCTTAGGACAGGGGTCTGGCTACACCTTC.

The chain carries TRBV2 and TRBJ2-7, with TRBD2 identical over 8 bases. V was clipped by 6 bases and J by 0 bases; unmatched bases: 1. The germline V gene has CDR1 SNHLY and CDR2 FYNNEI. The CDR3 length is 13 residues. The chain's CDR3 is CASRTSGSYEQYF. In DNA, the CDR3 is TGTGCCAGCAGAACTAGCGGCTCCTACGAGCAGTACTTC.

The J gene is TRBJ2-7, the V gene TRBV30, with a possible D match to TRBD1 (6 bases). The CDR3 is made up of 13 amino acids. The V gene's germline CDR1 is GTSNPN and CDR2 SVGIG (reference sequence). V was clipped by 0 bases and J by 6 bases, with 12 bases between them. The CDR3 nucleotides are TGTGCCTGGAGTGTAGGGTCAGGGGCCGAGCAGTACTTC. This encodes CAWSVGSGAEQYF.

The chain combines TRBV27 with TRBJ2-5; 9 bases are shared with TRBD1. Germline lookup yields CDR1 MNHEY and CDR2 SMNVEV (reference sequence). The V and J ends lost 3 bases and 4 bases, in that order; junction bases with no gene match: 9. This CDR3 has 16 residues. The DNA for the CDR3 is TGTGCCAGCAGTTTTTCGGGGACAGGGCTTGGAGAGACCCAGTACTTC. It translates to CASSFSGTGLGETQYF.

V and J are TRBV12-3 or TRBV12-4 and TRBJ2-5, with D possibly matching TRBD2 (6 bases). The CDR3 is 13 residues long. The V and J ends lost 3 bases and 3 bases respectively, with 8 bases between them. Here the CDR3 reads CASSFSGKETQYF. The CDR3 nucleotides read TGTGCCAGCAGTTTTAGCGGAAAAGAGACCCAGTACTTC.

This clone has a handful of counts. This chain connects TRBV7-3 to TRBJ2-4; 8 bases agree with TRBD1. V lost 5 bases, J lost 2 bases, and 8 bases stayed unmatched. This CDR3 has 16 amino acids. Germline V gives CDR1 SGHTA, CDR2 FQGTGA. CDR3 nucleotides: TGTGCCAGCAGCCCAGGGGGCAGGATAACCAAAAACATTCAGTACTTC. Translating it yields CASSPGGRITKNIQYF.

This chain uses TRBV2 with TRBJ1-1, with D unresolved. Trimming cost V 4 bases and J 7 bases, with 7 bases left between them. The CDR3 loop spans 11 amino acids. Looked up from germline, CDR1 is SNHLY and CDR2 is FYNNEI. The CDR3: CASSARLEAFF. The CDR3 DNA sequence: TGTGCCAGCAGTGCTCGTCTTGAAGCTTTCTTT.

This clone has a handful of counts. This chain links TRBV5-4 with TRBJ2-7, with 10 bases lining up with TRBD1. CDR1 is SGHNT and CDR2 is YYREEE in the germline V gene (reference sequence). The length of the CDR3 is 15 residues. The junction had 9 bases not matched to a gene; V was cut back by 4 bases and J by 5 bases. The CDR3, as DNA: TGTGCCAGCAGCGCCGGGGGACAGGGGTTTAACGAGCAGTACTTC. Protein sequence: CASSAGGQGFNEQYF. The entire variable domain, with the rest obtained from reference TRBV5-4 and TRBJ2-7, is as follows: ETGVTQSPTHLIKTRGQQVTLRCSSQSGHNTVSWYQQALGQGPQFIFQYYREEENGRGNFPPRFSGLQFPNYSSELNVNALELDDSALYLCASSAGGQGFNEQYFGPGTRLTVT.

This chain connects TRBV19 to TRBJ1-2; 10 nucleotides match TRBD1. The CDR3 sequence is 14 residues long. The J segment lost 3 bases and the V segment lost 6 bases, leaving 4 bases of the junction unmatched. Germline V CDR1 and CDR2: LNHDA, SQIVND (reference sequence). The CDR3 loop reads CASRVGQGDYGYTF. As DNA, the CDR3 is TGTGCCAGTAGGGTCGGACAGGGGGACTATGGCTACACCTTC.

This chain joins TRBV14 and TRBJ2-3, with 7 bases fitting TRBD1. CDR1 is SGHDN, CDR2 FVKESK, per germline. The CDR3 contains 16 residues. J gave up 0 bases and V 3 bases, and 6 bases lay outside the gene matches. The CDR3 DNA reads TGTGCCAGCAGCCATTACAGGGGCTCGAGCACAGATACGCAGTATTTT. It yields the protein CASSHYRGSSTDTQYF.

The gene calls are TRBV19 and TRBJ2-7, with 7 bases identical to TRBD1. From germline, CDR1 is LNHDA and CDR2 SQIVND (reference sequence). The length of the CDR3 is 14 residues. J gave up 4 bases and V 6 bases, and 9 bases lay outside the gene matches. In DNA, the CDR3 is TGTGCCAGTAGCCCCCTTGACAGGGTGTACGAGCAGTACTTC. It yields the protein CASSPLDRVYEQYF.

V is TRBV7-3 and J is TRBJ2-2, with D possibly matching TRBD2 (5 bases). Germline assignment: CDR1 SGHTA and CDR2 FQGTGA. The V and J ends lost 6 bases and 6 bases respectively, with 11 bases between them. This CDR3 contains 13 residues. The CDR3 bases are TGTGCCAGCAGTCATAGAGGGCCCGGGGAGCTGTTTTTT. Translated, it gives CASSHRGPGELFF. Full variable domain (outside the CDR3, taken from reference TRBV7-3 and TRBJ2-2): GAGVSQTPSNKVTEKGKYVELRCDPISGHTALYWYRQSLGQGPEFLIYFQGTGAADDSGLPNDRFFAVRPEGSVSTLKIQRTERGDSAVYLCASSHRGPGELFFGEGSRLTVL.

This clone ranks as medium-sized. As DNA, the CDR3 is TGTGCCAGCAGCTTGGCGGCGGGGGGCGCTTTGAACGAGCAGTACTTC. It translates to CASSLAAGGALNEQYF. This chain links TRBV5-4 with TRBJ2-7; 8 bases fit TRBD2. The germline gives CDR1 SGHNT, CDR2 YYREEE (reference sequence). The CDR3 spans 16 residues. V shed 0 bases and J 5 bases; nucleotides not matched to a gene: 10.

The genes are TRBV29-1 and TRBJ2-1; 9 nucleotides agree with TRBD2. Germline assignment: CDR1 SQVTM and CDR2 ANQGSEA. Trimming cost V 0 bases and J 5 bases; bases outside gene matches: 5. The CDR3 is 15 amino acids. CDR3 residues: CSVEDASGVDNEQFF. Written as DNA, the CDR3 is TGCAGCGTTGAAGATGCTAGCGGGGTCGACAATGAGCAGTTCTTC.

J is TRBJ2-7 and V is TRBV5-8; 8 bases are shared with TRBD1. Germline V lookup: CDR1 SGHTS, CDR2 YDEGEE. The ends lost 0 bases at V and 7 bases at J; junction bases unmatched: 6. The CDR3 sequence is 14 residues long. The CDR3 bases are TGTGCCAGCAGCTTGGACGACAGGGGTCTGGAGCAGTACTTC. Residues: CASSLDDRGLEQYF.

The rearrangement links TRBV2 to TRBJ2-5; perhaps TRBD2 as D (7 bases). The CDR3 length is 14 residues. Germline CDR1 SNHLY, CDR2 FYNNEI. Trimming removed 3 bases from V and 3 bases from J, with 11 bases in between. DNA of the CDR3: TGTGCCAGCAGTGAGGGGGGGGCGGAAGAGACCCAGTACTTC. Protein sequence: CASSEGGAEETQYF.

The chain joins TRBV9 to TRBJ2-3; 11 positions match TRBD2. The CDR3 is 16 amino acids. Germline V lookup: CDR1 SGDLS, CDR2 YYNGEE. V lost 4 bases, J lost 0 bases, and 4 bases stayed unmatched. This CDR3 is CASSYRTSGSTDTQYF. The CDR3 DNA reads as TGTGCCAGCAGCTATCGGACTAGCGGGAGCACAGATACGCAGTATTTT.

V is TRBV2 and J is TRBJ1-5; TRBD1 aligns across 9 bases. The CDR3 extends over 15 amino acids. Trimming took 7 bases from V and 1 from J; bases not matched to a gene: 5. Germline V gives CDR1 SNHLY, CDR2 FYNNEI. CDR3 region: CASTRTGESNQPQHF. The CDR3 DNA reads TGTGCCAGCACCCGGACAGGGGAAAGCAATCAGCCCCAGCATTTT. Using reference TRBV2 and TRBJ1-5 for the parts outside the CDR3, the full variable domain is EPEVTQTPSHQVTQMGQEVILRCVPISNHLYFYWYRQILGQKVEFLVSFYNNEISEKSEIFDDQFSVERPDGSNFTLKIRSTKLEDSAMYFCASTRTGESNQPQHFGDGTRLSIL.

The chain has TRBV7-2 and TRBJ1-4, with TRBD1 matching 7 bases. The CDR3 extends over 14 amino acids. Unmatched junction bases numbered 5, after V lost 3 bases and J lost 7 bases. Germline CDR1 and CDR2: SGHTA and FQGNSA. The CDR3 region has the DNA TGTGCCAGCAGCTTGGACAGGCCTGGTGAAAAACTGTTTTTT. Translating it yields CASSLDRPGEKLFF.

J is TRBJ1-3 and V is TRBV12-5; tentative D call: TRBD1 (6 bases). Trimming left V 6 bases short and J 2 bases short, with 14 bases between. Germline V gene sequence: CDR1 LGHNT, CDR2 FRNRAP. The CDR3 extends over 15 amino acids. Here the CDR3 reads CASGPQGVTGNTIYF. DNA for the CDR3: TGTGCTAGTGGCCCACAGGGTGTAACTGGAAACACCATATATTTT.

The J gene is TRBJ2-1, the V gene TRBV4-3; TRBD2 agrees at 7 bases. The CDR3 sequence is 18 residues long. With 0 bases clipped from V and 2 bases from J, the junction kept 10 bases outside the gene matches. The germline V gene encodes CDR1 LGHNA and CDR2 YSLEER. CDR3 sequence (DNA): TGCGCCAGCAGCCAAGAGGGGGGGAAAGGACTCCCCTACAATGAGCAGTTCTTC. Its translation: CASSQEGGKGLPYNEQFF.

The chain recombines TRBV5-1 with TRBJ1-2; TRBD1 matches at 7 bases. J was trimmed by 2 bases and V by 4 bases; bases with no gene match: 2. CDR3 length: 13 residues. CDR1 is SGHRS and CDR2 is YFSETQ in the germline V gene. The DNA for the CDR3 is TGCGCCAGCAGCCCGACAGGGAACTATGGCTACACCTTC. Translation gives CASSPTGNYGYTF.

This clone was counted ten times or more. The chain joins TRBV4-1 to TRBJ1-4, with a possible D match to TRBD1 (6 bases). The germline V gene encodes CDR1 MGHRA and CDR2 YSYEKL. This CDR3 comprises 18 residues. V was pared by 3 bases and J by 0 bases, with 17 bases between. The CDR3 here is CASSHVGAKTATNEKLFF. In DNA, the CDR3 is TGCGCCAGCAGCCACGTGGGGGCGAAGACCGCAACTAATGAAAAACTGTTTTTT.

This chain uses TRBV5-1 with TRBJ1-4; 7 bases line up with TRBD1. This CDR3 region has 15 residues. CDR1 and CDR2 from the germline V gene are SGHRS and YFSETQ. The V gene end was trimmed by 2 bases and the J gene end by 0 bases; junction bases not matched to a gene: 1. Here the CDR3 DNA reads TGCGCCAGCAGCTTCAGGGGGTCAACTAATGAAAAACTGTTTTTT. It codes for CASSFRGSTNEKLFF. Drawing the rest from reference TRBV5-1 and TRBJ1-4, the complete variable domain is KAGVTQTPRYLIKTRGQQVTLSCSPISGHRSVSWYQQTPGQGLQFLFEYFSETQRNKGNFPGRFSGRQFSNSRSEMNVSTLELGDSALYLCASSFRGSTNEKLFFGSGTQLSVL.

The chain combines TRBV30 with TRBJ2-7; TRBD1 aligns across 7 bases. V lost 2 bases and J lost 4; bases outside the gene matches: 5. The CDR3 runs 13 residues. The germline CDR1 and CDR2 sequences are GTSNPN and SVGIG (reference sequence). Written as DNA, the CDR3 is TGTGCCTGGAGTTGGCAGGGGGAGTACGAGCAGTACTTC. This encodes CAWSWQGEYEQYF.

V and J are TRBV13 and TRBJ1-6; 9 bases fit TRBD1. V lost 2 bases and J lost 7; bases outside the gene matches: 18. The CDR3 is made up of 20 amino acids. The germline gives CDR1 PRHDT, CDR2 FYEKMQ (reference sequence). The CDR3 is CASSLLIISGQGYQNSPLHF. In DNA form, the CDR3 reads TGTGCCAGCAGCTTATTAATCATTTCGGGACAGGGTTATCAAAATTCACCCCTCCACTTT.